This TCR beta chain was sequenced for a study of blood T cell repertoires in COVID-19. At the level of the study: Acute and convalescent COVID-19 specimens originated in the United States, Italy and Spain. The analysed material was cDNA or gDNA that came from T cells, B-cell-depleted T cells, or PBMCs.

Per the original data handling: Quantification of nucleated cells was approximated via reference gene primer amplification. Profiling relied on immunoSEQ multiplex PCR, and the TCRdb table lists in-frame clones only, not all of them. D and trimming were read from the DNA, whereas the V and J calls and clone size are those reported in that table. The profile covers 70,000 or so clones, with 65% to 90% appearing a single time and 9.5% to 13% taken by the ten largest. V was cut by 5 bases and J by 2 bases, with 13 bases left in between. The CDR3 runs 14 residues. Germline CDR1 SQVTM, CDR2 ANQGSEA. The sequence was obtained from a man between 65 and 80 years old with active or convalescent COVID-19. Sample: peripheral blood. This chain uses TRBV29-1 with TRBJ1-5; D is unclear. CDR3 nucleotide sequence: TGCAGCGTTCGTATTGCCGGGGGCAATCAGCCCCAGCATTTT. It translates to CSVRIAGGNQPQHF.